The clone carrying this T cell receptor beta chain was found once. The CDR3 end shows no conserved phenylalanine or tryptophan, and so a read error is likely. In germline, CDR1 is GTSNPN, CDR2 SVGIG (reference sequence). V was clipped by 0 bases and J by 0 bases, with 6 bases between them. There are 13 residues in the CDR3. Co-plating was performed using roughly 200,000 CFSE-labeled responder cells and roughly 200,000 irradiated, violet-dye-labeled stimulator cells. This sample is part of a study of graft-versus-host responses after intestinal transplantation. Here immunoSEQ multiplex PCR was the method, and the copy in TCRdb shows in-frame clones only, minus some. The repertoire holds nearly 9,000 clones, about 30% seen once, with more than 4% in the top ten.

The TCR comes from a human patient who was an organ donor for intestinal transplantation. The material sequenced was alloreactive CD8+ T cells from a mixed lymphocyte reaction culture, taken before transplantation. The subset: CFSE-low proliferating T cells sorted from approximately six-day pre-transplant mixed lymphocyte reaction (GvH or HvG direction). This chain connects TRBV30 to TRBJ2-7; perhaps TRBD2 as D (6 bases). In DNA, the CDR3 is TGTGCCTGGAGTGTAGCGGGCTCCTACGAGCAGTACCTC. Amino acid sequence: CAWSVAGSYEQYL.